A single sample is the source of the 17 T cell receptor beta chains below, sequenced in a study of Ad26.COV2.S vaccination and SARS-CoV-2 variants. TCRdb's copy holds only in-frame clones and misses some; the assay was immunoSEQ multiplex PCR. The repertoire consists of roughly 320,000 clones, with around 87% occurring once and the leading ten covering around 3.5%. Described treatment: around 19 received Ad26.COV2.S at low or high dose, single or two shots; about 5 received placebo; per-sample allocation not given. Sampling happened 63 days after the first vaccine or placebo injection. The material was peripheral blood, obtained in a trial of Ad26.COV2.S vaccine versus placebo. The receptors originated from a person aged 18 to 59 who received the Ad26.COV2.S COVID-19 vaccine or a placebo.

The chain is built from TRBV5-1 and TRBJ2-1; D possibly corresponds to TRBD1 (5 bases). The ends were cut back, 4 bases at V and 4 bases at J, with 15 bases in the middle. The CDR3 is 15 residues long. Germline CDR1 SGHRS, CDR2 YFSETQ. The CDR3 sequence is CASSLRTPGYNEQFF. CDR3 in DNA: TGCGCCAGCAGCCTAAGGACACCCGGTTACAATGAGCAGTTCTTC. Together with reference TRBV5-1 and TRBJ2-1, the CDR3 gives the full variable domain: KAGVTQTPRYLIKTRGQQVTLSCSPISGHRSVSWYQQTPGQGLQFLFEYFSETQRNKGNFPGRFSGRQFSNSRSEMNVSTLELGDSALYLCASSLRTPGYNEQFFGPGTRLTVL.

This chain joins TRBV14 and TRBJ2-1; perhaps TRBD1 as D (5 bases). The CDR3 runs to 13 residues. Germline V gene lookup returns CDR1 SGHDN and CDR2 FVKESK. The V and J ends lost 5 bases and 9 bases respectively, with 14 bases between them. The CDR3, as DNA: TGTGCCAGCAGCTATCAATGGGGCACTGAGCAGTTCTTC. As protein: CASSYQWGTEQFF.

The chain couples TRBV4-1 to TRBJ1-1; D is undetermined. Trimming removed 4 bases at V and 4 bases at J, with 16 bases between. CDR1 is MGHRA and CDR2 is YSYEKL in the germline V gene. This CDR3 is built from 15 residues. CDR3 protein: CASSPWERESTEAFF. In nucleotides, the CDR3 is TGCGCCAGCAGCCCCTGGGAGAGAGAAAGCACTGAAGCTTTCTTT.

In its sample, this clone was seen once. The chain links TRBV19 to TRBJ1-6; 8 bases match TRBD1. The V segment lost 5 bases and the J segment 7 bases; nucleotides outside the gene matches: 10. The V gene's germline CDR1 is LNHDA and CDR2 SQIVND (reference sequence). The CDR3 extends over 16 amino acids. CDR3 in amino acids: CASSAIFRGLNSPLHF. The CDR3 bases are TGTGCCAGTAGTGCTATATTCAGGGGGCTGAATTCACCCCTCCACTTT.

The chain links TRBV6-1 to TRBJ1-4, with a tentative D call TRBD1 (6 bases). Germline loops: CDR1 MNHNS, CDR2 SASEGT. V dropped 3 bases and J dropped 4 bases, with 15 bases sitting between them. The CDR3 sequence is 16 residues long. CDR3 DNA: TGTGCCAGCAGTGACGTCCGGACAGAGAGTAATGAAAAACTGTTTTTT. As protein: CASSDVRTESNEKLFF.

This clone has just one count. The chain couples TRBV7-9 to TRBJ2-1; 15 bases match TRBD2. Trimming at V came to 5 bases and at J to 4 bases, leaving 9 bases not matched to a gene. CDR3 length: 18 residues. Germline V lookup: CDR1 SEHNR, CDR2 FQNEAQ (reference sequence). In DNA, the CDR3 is TGTGCCAGCAGCCAAACGGGACTAGCGGGGGGCAGATACAATGAGCAGTTCTTC. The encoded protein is CASSQTGLAGGRYNEQFF. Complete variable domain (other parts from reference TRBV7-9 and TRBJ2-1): DTGVSQNPRHKITKRGQNVTFRCDPISEHNRLYWYRQTLGQGPEFLTYFQNEAQLEKSRLLSDRFSAERPKGSFSTLEIQRTEQGDSAMYLCASSQTGLAGGRYNEQFFGPGTRLTVL.

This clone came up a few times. The CDR3 region has the DNA TGTGCCAGCAGCTTAGAGGGGAACACTGAAGCTTTCTTT. It encodes CASSLEGNTEAFF. The chain joins TRBV11-3 to TRBJ1-1; D gene ambiguous. This CDR3 has 13 amino acids. The germline V and J ends were trimmed by 0 bases and 1 base, with 3 bases remaining between them. CDR1 and CDR2 (germline): SGHNT, YENEEA.

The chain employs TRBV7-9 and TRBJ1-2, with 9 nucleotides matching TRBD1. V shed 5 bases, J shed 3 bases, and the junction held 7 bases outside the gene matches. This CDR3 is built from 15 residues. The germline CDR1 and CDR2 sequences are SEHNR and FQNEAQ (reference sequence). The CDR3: CASSEGQGFYYGYTF. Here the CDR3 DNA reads TGTGCCAGCAGCGAGGGACAGGGATTTTACTATGGCTACACCTTC.

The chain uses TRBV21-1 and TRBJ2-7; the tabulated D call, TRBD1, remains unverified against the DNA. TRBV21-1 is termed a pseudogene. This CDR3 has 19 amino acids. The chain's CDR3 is CASSIHESGTGPCSYEQYF. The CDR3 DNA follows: TGTGCCAGCAGCATCCACGAGTCCGGGACAGGGCCCTGCTCCTACGAGCAGTACTTC.

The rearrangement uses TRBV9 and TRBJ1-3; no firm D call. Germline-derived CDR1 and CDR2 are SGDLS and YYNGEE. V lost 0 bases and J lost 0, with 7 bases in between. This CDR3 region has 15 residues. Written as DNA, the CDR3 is TGTGCCAGCAGCGTAGGGAAGGGCTCTGGAAACACCATATATTTT. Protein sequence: CASSVGKGSGNTIYF.

The CDR3 DNA sequence: TGTGCCAGCAGCGGCCGTAACGGACAGGGGGCCCCAGATACGCAGTATTTT. This codes for CASSGRNGQGAPDTQYF. The chain joins TRBV9 to TRBJ2-3; 11 bases match TRBD1. Germline V CDR1 and CDR2: SGDLS, YYNGEE. This CDR3 has 17 residues. After removal of 3 bases from V and 4 bases from J, the junction contained 10 bases not matched to a gene. The full variable domain, its missing parts supplied by reference TRBV9 and TRBJ2-3, is DSGVTQTPKHLITATGQRVTLRCSPRSGDLSVYWYQQSLDQGLQFLIQYYNGEERAKGNILERFSAQQFPDLHSELNLSSLELGDSALYFCASSGRNGQGAPDTQYFGPGTRLTVL.

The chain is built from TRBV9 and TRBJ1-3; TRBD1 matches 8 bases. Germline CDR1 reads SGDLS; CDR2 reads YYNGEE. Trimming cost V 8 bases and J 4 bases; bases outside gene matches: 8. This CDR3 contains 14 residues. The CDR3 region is CASNSGDRGNTIYF. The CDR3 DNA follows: TGTGCCAGTAACTCAGGGGACAGGGGAAACACCATATATTTT. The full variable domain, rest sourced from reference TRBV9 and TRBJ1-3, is DSGVTQTPKHLITATGQRVTLRCSPRSGDLSVYWYQQSLDQGLQFLIQYYNGEERAKGNILERFSAQQFPDLHSELNLSSLELGDSALYFCASNSGDRGNTIYFGEGSWLTVV.

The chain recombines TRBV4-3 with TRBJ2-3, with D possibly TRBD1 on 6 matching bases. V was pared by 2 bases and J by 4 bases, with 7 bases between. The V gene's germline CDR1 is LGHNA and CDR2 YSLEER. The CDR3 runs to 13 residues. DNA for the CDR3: TGCGCCAGCAGCCAAAGACAGGCAGATACGCAGTATTTT. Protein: CASSQRQADTQYF.

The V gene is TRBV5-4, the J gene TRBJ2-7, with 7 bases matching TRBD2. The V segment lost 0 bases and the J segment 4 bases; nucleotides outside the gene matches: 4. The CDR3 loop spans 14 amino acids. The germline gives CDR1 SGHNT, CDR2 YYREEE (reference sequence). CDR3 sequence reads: CASSLGTSVYEQYF. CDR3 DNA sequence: TGTGCCAGCAGCTTGGGTACTAGCGTTTACGAGCAGTACTTC.

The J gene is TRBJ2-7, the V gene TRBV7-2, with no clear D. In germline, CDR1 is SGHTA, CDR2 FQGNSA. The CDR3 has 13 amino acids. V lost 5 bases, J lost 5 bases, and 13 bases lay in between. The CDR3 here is CASSRVGGNEQYF. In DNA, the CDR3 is TGTGCCAGCAGCCGGGTGGGCGGCAACGAGCAGTACTTC.

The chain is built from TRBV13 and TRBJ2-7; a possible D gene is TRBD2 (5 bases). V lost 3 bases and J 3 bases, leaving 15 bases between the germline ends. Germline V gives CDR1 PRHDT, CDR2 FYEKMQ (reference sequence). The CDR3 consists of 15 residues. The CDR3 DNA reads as TGTGCCAGCAGCTTTAATGCCATGGGGAGCTACGAGCAGTACTTC. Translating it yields CASSFNAMGSYEQYF.

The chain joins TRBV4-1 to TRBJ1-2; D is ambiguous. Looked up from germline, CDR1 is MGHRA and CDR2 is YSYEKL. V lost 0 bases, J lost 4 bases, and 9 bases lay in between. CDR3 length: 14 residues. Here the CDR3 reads CASSQEEVLYGYTF. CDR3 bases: TGCGCCAGCAGCCAAGAGGAGGTCCTCTATGGCTACACCTTC.